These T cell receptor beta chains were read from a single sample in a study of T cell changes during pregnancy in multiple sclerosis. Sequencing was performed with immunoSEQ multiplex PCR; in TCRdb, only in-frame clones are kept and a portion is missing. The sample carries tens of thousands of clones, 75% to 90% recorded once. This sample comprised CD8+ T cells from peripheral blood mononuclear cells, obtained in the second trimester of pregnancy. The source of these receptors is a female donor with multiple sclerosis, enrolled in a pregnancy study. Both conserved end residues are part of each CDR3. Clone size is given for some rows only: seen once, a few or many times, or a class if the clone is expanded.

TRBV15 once CATSRSVGANVLTF
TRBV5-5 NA CASKIREEYGYTF
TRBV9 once CASSVEGESTDTQYF
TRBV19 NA CASMGGDTQYF
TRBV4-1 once CASSYGSNGNLYGYTF
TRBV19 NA CASSMYRASEQYF
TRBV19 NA CASSITLTGTGANVLTF
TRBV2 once CASSERGFYGYTF
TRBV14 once CASSQDAGVRTDTQYF
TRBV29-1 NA CSPWGPLQGAIEGYTF
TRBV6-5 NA CASSYGAGRYNEQFF
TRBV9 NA CASSVAGGPYEQYF
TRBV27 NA CAKNRTATASTEAFF
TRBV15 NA CATSPRANTGELFF
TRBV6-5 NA CASSPTGGSTEAFF
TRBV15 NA CATSSPDRVTLNQPQHF
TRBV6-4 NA CASSEGGLAGGNEQFF
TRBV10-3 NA CAISETATNEKLFF
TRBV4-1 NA CASSLRGGLGTEAFF
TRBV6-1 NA CASSIYSGSGNTIYF
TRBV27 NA CASSLSASLVYTGELFF
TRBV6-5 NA CASRPTGGETQYF
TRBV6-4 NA CASSEGTGLNYGYTF
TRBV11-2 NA CASSYGTVRGIAEAFF
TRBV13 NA CASSPFTGLNTGELFF
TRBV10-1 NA CASSEGRTNTGELFF
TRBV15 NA CATSRDVGRAPQPQHF
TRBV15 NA CATSRDDINEQFF
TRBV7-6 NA CASSAQSEGGETQYF
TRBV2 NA CAIGGKGYETEAFF
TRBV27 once CASSEGGPANYGYTF
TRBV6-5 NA CASTYGPHRYNEQFF
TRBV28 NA CASIPPGGGITNYGYTF
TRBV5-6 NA CASSLVAGGHEQYF
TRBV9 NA CASSVGGDTEAFF
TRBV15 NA CATSSGLGRQGPVMNTEAFF
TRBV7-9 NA CASSSGTGGTEAFF
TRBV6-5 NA CASSYSGTGNEQYF
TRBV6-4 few CASSATGGSPLHF
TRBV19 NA CASSSVGQVSTYEQYF
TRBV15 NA CATSYSGGDTGELFF
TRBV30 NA CAWTGLPLSTGELFF
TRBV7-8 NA CASSFGTGEQPQHF
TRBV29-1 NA CSTTEGEGSPLHF
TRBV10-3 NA CAISEDRGMDSPLHF
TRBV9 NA CASSVWGGDTEAFF
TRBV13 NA CASSLGGSNQPQHF
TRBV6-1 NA CASSQVGNTEAFF
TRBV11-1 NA CASSSGDSIMQFF
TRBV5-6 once CASSLGLSSYNEQFF
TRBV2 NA CASLGGQGAQTEAFF
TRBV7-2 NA CASSLGGGYEQYF
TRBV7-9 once CASSVTGNGYTF
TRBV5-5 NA CASSLPDRFREGDTGELFF
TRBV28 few CASSSRPDYRQSEAFF
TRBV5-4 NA CASSLEQGGYNEQFF
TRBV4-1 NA CASSGDTDTQYF